This T cell receptor (beta chain) is drawn from a study of CD8+ T cells in alopecia areata. Study at large: The authors grafted skin from approximately 6-12-month-old C3H/HeJ donors with spontaneous alopecia onto 7-10-week-old female C3H/HeJ mice. Whole-study results and caveats: TCRs were shared less clearly across patients than in mice, possibly for HLA-related reasons. In lesional scalp, particularly from alopecia totalis/universalis, clonality was higher than in normal scalp.

After pooling, cutaneous lymph node cells were sorted with CD4, CD8alpha, NKG2D, NKG2ACE and other markers. Trimming removed 3 bases from V and 1 base from J; junction bases left unmatched: 1. The germline gives CDR1 NNHNN, CDR2 SYGAGS (reference sequence). There are 15 residues in the CDR3. Investigators isolated RNA and reverse transcribed it into cDNA to act as the sequencing template. Data came from immunoSEQ multiplex PCR; TCRdb stores just in-frame clones and leaves some out. This sample shows approximately 300,000 clones and no singletons; about 1.2% rests with the ten largest. This clone was picked up a small number of times. The antigen remains unidentified. Gene names are the mouse ones. Read sequence stops 4 residues before the CDR3 end, and the germline J gene provides the missing end. Other DNA sequences in this specimen translate into the identical CDR3.

The chain uses TRBV13-2 and TRBJ2-1; the match to TRBD2 covers 10 bases. The sequenced sample consisted of CD4+ T cells sorted from a lymph node. The clonotype originates from a C3H/HeJ mouse with alopecia areata. This line is of MHC haplotype H2-k. The DNA read from the CDR3 is TGTGCCAGCGGTGGACTGGGGGGAAACTATGCT. Translation: CASGGLGGNYA. The whole CDR3 sequence is CASGGLGGNYAEQFF.